Given below is one T cell receptor beta chain in context. Per germline, CDR1 SEHNR and CDR2 FQNEAQ (reference sequence). The V and J ends lost 4 bases and 5 bases respectively, with 20 bases between them. The CDR3 has 16 amino acids. The data were produced by immunoSEQ multiplex PCR, yet TCRdb's version contains in-frame clones alone and is incomplete. The table includes about 260,000 clones, approximately 91% detected once. The entry originates in a study of blood T cell repertoires in COVID-19. This receptor was identified in a human donor in a cohort sampled during active COVID-19. The chain employs TRBV7-9 and TRBJ2-5; D might be TRBD1 (6 bases). Sequenced: peripheral blood. The CDR3 coding sequence is TGTGCCAGCAGCTCACAACACAGGGATATTCGGGAGACCCAGTACTTC. Protein product: CASSSQHRDIRETQYF.